This paragraph reports one TCR beta chain. No antigen is known for it. The protocol was immunoSEQ multiplex PCR, while the TCRdb copy is restricted to in-frame clones and leaves out a portion. Of just under 65,000 clones listed, roughly 89% are singletons. Unmatched junction bases numbered 5, after V lost 0 bases and J lost 5 bases. The CDR3 has 15 residues. The V gene's germline CDR1 is SGDLS and CDR2 YYNGEE. This sample is part of a study of graft-versus-host responses after intestinal transplantation. Study summary: Multivisceral, liver-intestinal, or isolated intestinal transplants were given to recipients. Anti-thymocyte globulin was used for induction in all recipients, who then took tacrolimus and steroids for approximately 3 years. Study-level results: There were GvH clones found in recipient marrow, and some of them appeared first in ileum or blood. When patients had graft-donor T cell macrochimerism, their allografts held high graft-versus-host to host-versus-graft clonal ratios.

Graft tissue processing released intraepithelial and lamina propria lymphocytes. This specimen was ileum tissue, taken roughly 390 days after transplant. The receptor was derived from a human patient who received an intestinal transplant, so some T cells may come from the graft donor. V usage is TRBV9 and J usage is TRBJ2-3; 8 nucleotides match TRBD2. The CDR3 sequence: CASSVETLAGDTQYF. CDR3 nucleotide sequence: TGTGCCAGCAGCGTAGAAACCCTAGCGGGAGATACGCAGTATTTT.